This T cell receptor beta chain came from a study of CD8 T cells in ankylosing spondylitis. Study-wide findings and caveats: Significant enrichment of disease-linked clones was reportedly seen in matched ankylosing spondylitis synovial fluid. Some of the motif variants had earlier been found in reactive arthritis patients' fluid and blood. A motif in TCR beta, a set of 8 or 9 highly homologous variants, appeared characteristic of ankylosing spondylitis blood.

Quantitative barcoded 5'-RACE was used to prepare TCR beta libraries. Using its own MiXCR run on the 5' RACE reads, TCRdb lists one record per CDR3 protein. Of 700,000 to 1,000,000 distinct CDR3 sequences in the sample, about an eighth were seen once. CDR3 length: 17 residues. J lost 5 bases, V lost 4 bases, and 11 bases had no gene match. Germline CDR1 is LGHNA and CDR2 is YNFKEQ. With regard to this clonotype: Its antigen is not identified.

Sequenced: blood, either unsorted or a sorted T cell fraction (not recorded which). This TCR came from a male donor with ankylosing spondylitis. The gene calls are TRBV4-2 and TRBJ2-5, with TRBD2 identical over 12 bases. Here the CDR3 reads CASSPWTSGAAGETQYF. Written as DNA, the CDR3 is TGTGCCAGCAGCCCTTGGACTAGCGGGGCCGCAGGGGAGACCCAGTACTTC.